A single sample gave rise to the 21 T cell receptor beta chains below, sequenced in a study of T cells after yellow fever vaccination. One entry per CDR3 protein results from TCRdb running MiXCR on the 5' RACE reads. The profile shows hundreds of thousands of distinct CDR3 sequences, approximately 4% of them singletons. Sequences were derived from PBMCs, sampled 5 days after the yellow fever booster vaccination. These receptor sequences come from a man younger than 35 who received the YFV17D yellow fever vaccine.

This clonotype was recorded a few times. CDR3 in amino acids: CASSFSGVWGSLFF. Here the CDR3 DNA reads TGTGCCAGCAGTTTTAGTGGGGTGTGGGGTTCTCTGTTTTTT. The rearrangement uses TRBV12-3 or TRBV12-4 and TRBJ1-4; no clear D gene. The CDR3 consists of 14 residues. V shed 3 bases and J shed 14 bases, with 19 bases lying between them.

This clonotype appeared once. The CDR3 DNA sequence: TGTGCCAGTAAGCTCCAAGGGAACGATTCACCCCTCCACTTT. Translated, it gives CASKLQGNDSPLHF. The V and J genes are TRBV19 and TRBJ1-6; the D is unclear. CDR3 length equals 14 residues. The ends were cut back, 7 bases at V and 8 bases at J, with 15 bases in the middle. The germline V gene encodes CDR1 LNHDA and CDR2 SQIVND (reference sequence).

This chain links TRBV7-2 with TRBJ2-3; 7 bases fit TRBD2. V trimming: 3 bases; J trimming: 1 base; junction bases outside the gene matches: 7. Per germline, CDR1 SGHTA and CDR2 FQGNSA. This CDR3 contains 16 residues. CDR3 DNA sequence: TGTGCCAGCAGCTTTCAGTGGGGGGGGGGCACAGATACGCAGTATTTT. Its translation: CASSFQWGGGTDTQYF.

The chain is built from TRBV3-1 and TRBJ2-5; perhaps TRBD1 as D (7 bases). The V end lost 1 base, the J end lost 5 bases, and 14 bases lay between the germline ends. Looked up from germline, CDR1 is LGHDT and CDR2 is YNNKEL (reference sequence). The CDR3 spans 15 residues. DNA of the CDR3: TGTGCCAGCAGCCAAGGCAGGGGGGCAGGTGAGACCCAGTACTTC. Translating gives CASSQGRGAGETQYF.

The chain has TRBV7-9 and TRBJ1-5; no firm D call. CDR3 length: 15 amino acids. Per germline, CDR1 SEHNR and CDR2 FQNEAQ (reference sequence). The V end was cut by 5 bases, the J end by 2 bases, with 13 bases between. DNA of the CDR3: TGTGCCAGCAGCGCCTCCGGGGATCGCAATCAGCCCCAGCATTTT. Amino acid sequence: CASSASGDRNQPQHF.

This sequence joins TRBV5-1 and TRBJ2-7, with D hard to call. Germline lookup yields CDR1 SGHRS and CDR2 YFSETQ. V was clipped by 2 bases and J by 3 bases, with 3 bases between them. This CDR3 contains 11 residues. As DNA, the CDR3 is TGCGCCAGCAGCTTCCACTACGAGCAGTACTTC. This encodes CASSFHYEQYF.

The rearrangement joins TRBV7-9 to TRBJ2-1; tentative D call: TRBD2 (5 bases). The V end lost 5 bases, the J end lost 7 bases, and 15 bases lay between the germline ends. This CDR3 is built from 14 residues. The germline CDR1 and CDR2 sequences are SEHNR and FQNEAQ (reference sequence). For the CDR3, the DNA is TGTGCCAGCAGCCCCGAGAGGGTTTGGAATGAGCAGTTCTTC. Translated: CASSPERVWNEQFF.

The chain uses TRBV6-2 or TRBV6-3 and TRBJ1-2; possibly TRBD1 for D (6 bases). V lost 5 bases to trimming and J lost 6 bases, with 10 bases between them. The length of the CDR3 is 12 residues. CDR1 MNHEY and CDR2 SVGEGT come from the germline V gene. CDR3 sequence (DNA): TGTGCCAGCAGTCGGACAGACAATGGCTACACCTTC. Translation gives CASSRTDNGYTF.

This clonotype was recorded a few times. This sequence joins TRBV7-2 and TRBJ2-7; TRBD1 matches 10 bases. The length of the CDR3 is 14 residues. V shed 0 bases, J shed 6 bases, and the junction held 2 bases outside the gene matches. Germline lookup yields CDR1 SGHTA and CDR2 FQGNSA. CDR3 amino acids: CASSLARTGGEQYF. The CDR3 nucleotides are TGTGCCAGCAGCTTAGCGCGGACAGGGGGCGAGCAGTACTTC. Combining the CDR3 with reference TRBV7-2 and TRBJ2-7 gives the whole variable domain GAGVSQSPSNKVTEKGKDVELRCDPISGHTALYWYRQSLGQGLEFLIYFQGNSAPDKSGLPSDRFSAERTGGSVSTLTIQRTQQEDSAVYLCASSLARTGGEQYFGPGTRLTVT.

The chain couples TRBV12-3 or TRBV12-4 to TRBJ1-1; D possibly corresponds to TRBD1 (5 bases). CDR3 length equals 13 residues. V was trimmed by 6 bases and J by 5 bases, leaving 13 bases between them. The CDR3 spells CASRRGELTEAFF. The CDR3 region has the DNA TGTGCCAGCAGGCGGGGGGAATTAACTGAAGCTTTCTTT.

This clonotype was seen repeatedly, ten times or more. The chain employs TRBV24-1 and TRBJ2-1, with TRBD2 identical over 9 bases. V lost 2 bases, J lost 8 bases, and 3 bases stayed unmatched. Germline values: CDR1 KGHDR, CDR2 SFDVKD. The CDR3 contains 14 residues. The CDR3 sequence is CATSDSSGADEQFF. Here the CDR3 DNA reads TGTGCCACCAGTGATTCTAGCGGGGCTGATGAGCAGTTCTTC.

This clonotype occurred a few times. This chain connects TRBV12-3 or TRBV12-4 to TRBJ1-2; 10 bases map to TRBD1. The J segment lost 7 bases and the V segment lost 6 bases, leaving 5 bases of the junction unmatched. The CDR3 is made up of 13 amino acids. CDR3 sequence reads: CASSRDRGRGYTF. The CDR3 DNA reads as TGTGCCAGCAGCCGGGACAGGGGTCGTGGCTACACCTTC.

This clonotype has just a few counts. The gene calls are TRBV7-9 and TRBJ2-7; the D is unclear. The CDR3 consists of 12 residues. Trimming took off 5 bases at V and 6 bases at J, with 11 bases between the two ends. Germline V CDR1 and CDR2: SEHNR, FQNEAQ (reference sequence). CDR3 bases: TGTGCCAGCAGCATCGACTGGGCCGAGCAGTACGTC. Translation: CASSIDWAEQYV.

This clonotype was found a few times. The V call is TRBV27, the J call TRBJ2-1; D uncertain. CDR1 is MNHEY and CDR2 is SMNVEV in the germline V gene (reference sequence). The CDR3 spans 12 residues. V was trimmed by 6 bases and J by 10 bases, leaving 13 bases between them. Here the CDR3 reads CASRPGRLEQFF. The CDR3 DNA reads TGTGCCAGCAGACCCGGCAGATTGGAGCAGTTCTTC.

This chain uses TRBV7-9 with TRBJ2-7; D is ambiguous. Trimming left V 2 bases short and J 0 bases short, with 8 bases between. In germline, CDR1 is SEHNR, CDR2 FQNEAQ (reference sequence). The CDR3 loop spans 14 amino acids. The CDR3 region is CASSLLGDSYEQYV. Here the CDR3 DNA reads TGTGCCAGCAGCTTATTGGGTGACTCCTACGAGCAGTACGTC.

The chain joins TRBV2 to TRBJ2-1; D remains ambiguous. With 10 bases removed from V and 8 bases from J, the gap between germline ends came to 21 bases. The CDR3 has 14 residues. Per the germline V gene, CDR1 is SNHLY and CDR2 is FYNNEI. As DNA, the CDR3 is TGTGCCACCCTCTTACATGGCTCGGGCGATGAGCAGTTCTTC. Translating it yields CATLLHGSGDEQFF.

This clonotype occurred a few times. The chain carries TRBV19 and TRBJ1-3, with D possibly TRBD1 on 6 matching bases. Trimming removed 3 bases from V and 6 bases from J, with 15 bases in between. Germline loops: CDR1 LNHDA, CDR2 SQIVND (reference sequence). This CDR3 has 15 amino acids. The CDR3 loop reads CASSIQPDSVNTIYF. The CDR3 DNA follows: TGTGCCAGTAGTATTCAACCGGACAGCGTAAACACCATATATTTT.

The rearrangement links TRBV27 to TRBJ1-6; weak D call: TRBD1 (5 bases). Germline CDR1 MNHEY, CDR2 SMNVEV (reference sequence). CDR3 length: 15 amino acids. Between the trimmed V and J ends, which lost 2 bases and 13 bases, there was a span of 18 bases. The CDR3 DNA reads TGTGCCAGCAGTTTAAAGGGCAGGGTTGGTTTGCCCCTCCACTTT. Its protein is CASSLKGRVGLPLHF.

This clonotype was seen more than once but under ten times. V gene TRBV7-9 combines with J gene TRBJ1-6; D possibly corresponds to TRBD1 (6 bases). CDR3 length: 17 amino acids. Trimming pared 5 bases from V and 2 bases from J, leaving 16 bases between. Per the germline V gene, CDR1 is SEHNR and CDR2 is FQNEAQ (reference sequence). CDR3 loop: CASSSRVGATYNSPLHF. The CDR3 coding sequence is TGTGCCAGCAGCAGCCGCGTGGGGGCCACCTATAATTCACCCCTCCACTTT.

This clonotype was detected only a few times. CDR3 sequence reads: CASSYSSSGESPEAFF. The CDR3 DNA sequence: TGTGCCAGCAGTTACTCGAGTTCAGGGGAGTCGCCTGAAGCTTTCTTT. V gene TRBV6-6 combines with J gene TRBJ1-1, with a weak D call TRBD1 (6 bases). The CDR3 sequence is 16 residues long. Germline V gives CDR1 MNHNY, CDR2 SVGAGI (reference sequence). The V end lost 0 bases, the J end lost 6 bases, and 17 bases lay between the germline ends.

This clonotype was counted ten times or more. The chain has TRBV5-1 and TRBJ1-2, with D hard to call. V was trimmed by 0 bases and J by 2 bases, leaving 8 bases between them. This CDR3 is 14 amino acids long. Looked up from germline, CDR1 is SGHRS and CDR2 is YFSETQ. The CDR3 sequence is CASSLGTANYGYTF. The CDR3 DNA follows: TGCGCCAGCAGCTTGGGCACGGCGAACTATGGCTACACCTTC.